The rows below give T cell receptor beta chains drawn from one sample of a study of blood T cell repertoires in COVID-19. TCRdb keeps only in-frame clones here, not all; method: immunoSEQ multiplex PCR. Here the sample spans 110,000 to 150,000 clones, more than 70% being singletons. Sequencing input: PBMCs or T cells enriched from blood (not recorded which). The receptor source for this set is a middle-aged man with acute COVID-19. Each CDR3 is given with its conserved first and last residue. Each record gives: V gene, D gene, CDR3 length, clone size, J gene, CDR3 DNA, CDR3 protein. The D gene is left open where the match is weak. Not all rows give a size; the values are once, few, many and, for expanded clones, a class.

TRBV29-1	TRBD1	13	-	TRBJ1-2	TGCAGCGTTGTTAGGGACAGTGGCTATGGCTACACCTTC	CSVVRDSGYGYTF
TRBV9	TRBD2	16	-	TRBJ2-1	TGTGCCAGCAGCGCAACCGGGACTAGCGGTAACAATGAGCAGTTCTTC	CASSATGTSGNNEQFF
TRBV5-5	-	16	few	TRBJ1-5	TGTGCCAGCAGCTTCTCAGGGGACAATAGCAATCAGCCCCAGCATTTT	CASSFSGDNSNQPQHF
TRBV6-1	-	14	-	TRBJ2-3	TGTGCCAGCAGTGAGAACAGGGCCACAGATACGCAGTATTTT	CASSENRATDTQYF
TRBV2	-	13	-	TRBJ2-5	TGTGCCAGCAAAGCAGGGGTACAAGAGACCCAGTACTTC	CASKAGVQETQYF
TRBV7-6	TRBD1	17	-	TRBJ2-3	TGTGCCAGCAGCTTTATCGCCGGGACAGGGGAAACAGATACGCAGTATTTT	CASSFIAGTGETDTQYF
TRBV19	-	12	-	TRBJ1-1	TGTGCCAGTAGTATAGGACAGCATGAAGCTTTCTTT	CASSIGQHEAFF
TRBV21-1	-	22	-	TRBJ2-5	TGTGCCAGCAGCACTGAGCGCGGACAGGGACTGGCTAGCGGGAGGCAGCAAGAGACCCAGTACTTC	CASSTERGQGLASGRQQETQYF
TRBV7-9	-	13	-	TRBJ1-2	TGTGCCAGCAGCCCACAGGCCGGAGCCGGCTACACCTTC	CASSPQAGAGYTF
TRBV5-1	TRBD2	15	-	TRBJ2-1	TGCGCCAGCAGCTCGGGACTAGCGGGAGGCAGTGAGCAGTTCTTC	CASSSGLAGGSEQFF
TRBV11-3	-	13	-	TRBJ2-1	TGTGCCAGCAGCGGGGGCCTCGGCAATGAGCAGTTCTTC	CASSGGLGNEQFF
TRBV7-2	-	16	-	TRBJ1-2	TGTGCCAGCAGCTCAAGGGGGGGCAGTCGGGCCAGTGGCTACACCTTC	CASSSRGGSRASGYTF
TRBV15	-	16	-	TRBJ1-2	TGTGCCACCAGCTGGGGCAGATACCTGTTTAACTATGGCTACACCTTC	CATSWGRYLFNYGYTF
TRBV5-1	-	13	-	TRBJ2-5	TGCGCCAGCAGCCTCGAGGGACAAGAGACCCAGTACTTC	CASSLEGQETQYF
TRBV5-1	TRBD2	14	-	TRBJ2-7	TGCGCCAGCAGTGTATTGGCGGGAGACTACGAGCAGTACTTC	CASSVLAGDYEQYF
TRBV30	TRBD1	18	-	TRBJ1-4	TGTGCCTGGAGTCCCTACAGGGGGACAGGGGGCTGGAGTGAAAAACTGTTTTTT	CAWSPYRGTGGWSEKLFF
TRBV6-2/TRBV6-3	-	14	-	TRBJ1-1	TGTGCCAGCAGTGGAAGGACAGCGAACACTGAAGCTTTCTTT	CASSGRTANTEAFF
TRBV6-5	-	15	-	TRBJ1-1	TGTGCCAGCAGTATTGACAGGCCCACGCGGCCTGAAGCTTTCTTT	CASSIDRPTRPEAFF
TRBV10-3	-	16	once	TRBJ2-3	TGTGCCGCCCGCGGGGGCGTAGATTCGGGCACAGATACGCAGTATTTT	CAARGGVDSGTDTQYF
TRBV7-2	-	13	-	TRBJ2-1	TGTGCCAGCAGCCCTAGACCCCGGGATGAGCAGTTCTTC	CASSPRPRDEQFF
TRBV3-1/TRBV3-2	-	13	-	TRBJ2-1	TGTGCCAGCAGCCAAGAGCTAGCAGATGAGCAGTTCTTC	CASSQELADEQFF
TRBV18	-	17	-	TRBJ2-7	TGTGCCAGCTCACCAAATATACAAACAACAGGGACCCACGAGCAGTACTTC	CASSPNIQTTGTHEQYF